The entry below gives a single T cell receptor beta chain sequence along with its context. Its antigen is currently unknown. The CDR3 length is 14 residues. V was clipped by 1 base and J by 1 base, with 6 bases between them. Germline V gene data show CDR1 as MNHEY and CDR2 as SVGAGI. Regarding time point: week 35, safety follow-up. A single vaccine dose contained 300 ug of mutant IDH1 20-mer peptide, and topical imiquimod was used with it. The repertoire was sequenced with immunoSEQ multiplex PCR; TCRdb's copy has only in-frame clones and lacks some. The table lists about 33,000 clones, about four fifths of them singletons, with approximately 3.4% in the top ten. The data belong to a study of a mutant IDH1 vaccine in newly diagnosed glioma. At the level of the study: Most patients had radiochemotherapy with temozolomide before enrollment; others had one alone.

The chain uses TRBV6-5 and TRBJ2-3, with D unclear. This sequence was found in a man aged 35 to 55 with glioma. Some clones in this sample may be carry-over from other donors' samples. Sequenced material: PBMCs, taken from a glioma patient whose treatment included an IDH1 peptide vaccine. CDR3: CASSYFGGTDTQYF. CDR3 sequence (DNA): TGTGCCAGCAGTTACTTTGGGGGCACAGATACGCAGTATTTT.